This T cell receptor beta chain was documented in a study of blood T cell repertoires in COVID-19. Trimming removed 3 bases from V and 6 bases from J, with 9 bases in between. The germline gives CDR1 MDHEN, CDR2 SYDVKM. The CDR3 has 13 residues. Only in-frame clones appear in the TCRdb table, and some are missing; sequencing was by immunoSEQ multiplex PCR. Of about 230,000 clones listed, around 83% are singletons. This clonotype originated in a woman between 45 and 65 years old with acute or convalescent COVID-19. Sequenced sample: peripheral blood. The V gene is TRBV28, the J gene TRBJ1-5; D gene uncertain. The CDR3 nucleotides read TGTGCCAGCAGTTTCCTCCAGGTTCAGCCCCAGCATTTT. Amino acid sequence: CASSFLQVQPQHF.